This T cell receptor (beta chain) was documented in a study of CD8+CD57+ T cells in acquired aplastic anemia. The study profiled TCR beta VDJ and CDR3 using genomic DNA as template. A single record per CDR3 protein comes from TCRdb applying MiXCR to the reads. The sample shows roughly 280,000 distinct CDR3 sequences, roughly 61% of them seen only once. It was patients with CD8+CD57+ cell expansion by flow cytometry who were chosen for sequencing. Each of the patients presented with severe acquired aplastic anemia. This clonotype was seen a few times. This clonotype originated in a human donor with aplastic anemia. The source material was sorted CD4+, CD8+, or CD8+CD57+ T cells (not recorded which) from PBMCs.

DNA for the CDR3: TGTGCCAGCAGCTTTGACAGAGCTGAAGCTTTCTTT. This encodes CASSFDRAEAFF. The rearrangement uses TRBV7-8 and TRBJ1-1; possibly TRBD1 for D (5 bases). Between the trimmed V and J ends, which lost 3 bases and 6 bases, there was a span of 8 bases. The CDR3 covers 12 residues. Per germline, CDR1 SGHVS and CDR2 FQNEAQ.